This T cell receptor beta chain is from a study of blood T cell repertoires in COVID-19 (dated by TCRdb to the early 2020s). In terms of the full investigation: Samples from collaborators originated in the United States, Italy and Spain and spanned both the acute and convalescent phases of COVID-19. A de-identified subject ID, COVID-19 status, age in years and sex were almost always included in the sample metadata. Where available, HLA class I and class II types were obtained from metadata supplied by the sample provider rather than from assay-based typing. The samples were drawn from the first 160 participants of the ongoing ImmuneRACE study and from about 1,200 subjects provided by 6 global collaborators. The repertoires were released in a freely available public database intended as a resource for research on the immune response to SARS-CoV-2. The material from the prospective study consisted of cDNA or gDNA derived from T cells, B-cell-depleted T cells, or PBMCs. The dataset comprised deeply sampled blood TCRbeta repertoires from subjects exposed to, actively infected with, or recovered from COVID-19.

Whole blood was collected in K2EDTA tubes by collaborating institutions according to the institutions' own protocols. For TCRbeta analysis, collaborators shipped samples in one of three forms: frozen whole blood, isolated PBMCs, or DNA extracted from either of those sample types. The study at large found these results: How much clinical and demographic metadata was included differed by source and by participant, and the metadata was provided uncurated.

Unmatched junction bases come to 5, with V trimmed by 6 bases and J by 1 base. There are 15 amino acids in the CDR3, from cysteine to phenylalanine inclusive. Of all the DNA, just the CDR3 is kept, 45 bases in frame from base 1. Via the germline V gene, CDR1 is MNHEY and CDR2 SVGEGT. This clone has only a few counts. Its binding antigen is unknown. No base qualities exist here, and no much larger clone lies one base off it. The immunoSEQ Assay, a bias-controlled multiplex PCR, was used to amplify TCRbeta CDR3 regions from genomic DNA. The original methods were these. The number of nucleated cells in each sample was estimated from the amplification of reference gene primers within the assay. Sequence reads were collapsed and filtered to measure the absolute abundance of every unique TCRbeta CDR3 rearrangement. For each sample, productive Simpson clonality was calculated as the square root of Simpson's diversity index across productive rearrangements. This immuneACCESS table, as held by TCRdb, lists in-frame sequences with V and J called but not all clones. Of the missing ones, under half trace to an unresolved V gene in checked studies; the others have no known cause. The DNA gave D and trimming, while V, J and clone size come from that table. Here the sample has some 240,000 clones; roughly 84% occur a single time. The ten largest clones take up 9.5% to 10% of the sample.

Sequences were obtained from peripheral blood. This receptor was obtained from a man aged 50 or older with active or convalescent COVID-19. Recombination joined TRBV6-2 or TRBV6-3 with TRBJ2-2; the central 7 bases match TRBD2. The DNA reads as follows: TGTGCCAGCAGACCTAGCGGAGAGAACACCGGGGAGCTGTTTTTT. Translated, it reads CASRPSGENTGELFF.